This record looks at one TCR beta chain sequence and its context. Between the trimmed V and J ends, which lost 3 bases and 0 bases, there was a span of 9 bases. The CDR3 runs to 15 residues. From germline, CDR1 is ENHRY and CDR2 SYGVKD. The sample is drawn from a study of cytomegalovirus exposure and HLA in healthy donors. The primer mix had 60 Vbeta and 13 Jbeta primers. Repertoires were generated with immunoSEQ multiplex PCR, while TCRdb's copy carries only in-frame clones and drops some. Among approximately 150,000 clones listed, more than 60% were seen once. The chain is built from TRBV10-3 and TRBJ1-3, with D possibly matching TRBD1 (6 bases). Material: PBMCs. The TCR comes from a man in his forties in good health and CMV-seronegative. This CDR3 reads CAISDGDTSGNTIYF. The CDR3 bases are TGTGCCATCAGTGACGGGGACACCTCTGGAAACACCATATATTTT.